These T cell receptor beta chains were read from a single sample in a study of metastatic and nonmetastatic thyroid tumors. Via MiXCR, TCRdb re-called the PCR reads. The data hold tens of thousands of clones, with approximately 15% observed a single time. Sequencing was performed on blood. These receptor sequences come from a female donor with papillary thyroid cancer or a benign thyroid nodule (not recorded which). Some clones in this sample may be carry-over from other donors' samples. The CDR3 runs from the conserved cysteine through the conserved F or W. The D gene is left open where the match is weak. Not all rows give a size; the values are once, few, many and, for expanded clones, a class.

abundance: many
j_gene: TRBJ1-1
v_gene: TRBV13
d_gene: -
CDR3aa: CASSLLPGPVEAFF
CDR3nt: TGTGCCAGCAGCTTACTCCCAGGGCCCGTTGAAGCTTTCTTT

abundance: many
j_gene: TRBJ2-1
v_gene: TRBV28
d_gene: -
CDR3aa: CASTLGYEQFF
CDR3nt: TGTGCCAGCACTCTAGGATATGAGCAGTTCTTC

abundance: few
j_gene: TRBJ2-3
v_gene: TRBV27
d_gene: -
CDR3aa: CASSLVGLSKGLTDTQYF
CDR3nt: TGTGCCAGCAGTTTAGTGGGTCTTTCGAAGGGACTCACAGATACGCAGTATTTT

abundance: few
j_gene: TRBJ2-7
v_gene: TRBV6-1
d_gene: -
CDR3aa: CASLWAAVGLEQHF
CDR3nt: TGTGCCAGCCTCTGGGCGGCGGTAGGGCTCGAGCAGCACTTC

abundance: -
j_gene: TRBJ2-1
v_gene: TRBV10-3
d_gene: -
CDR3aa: CAIRREGALYNEQFF
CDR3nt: TGTGCCATCAGGAGGGAGGGGGCTTTATACAATGAGCAGTTCTTC

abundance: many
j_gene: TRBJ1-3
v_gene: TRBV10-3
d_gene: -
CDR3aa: CAISEGISGVGNTIYF
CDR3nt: TGTGCCATCAGTGAGGGAATTTCGGGCGTAGGAAACACCATATATTTT

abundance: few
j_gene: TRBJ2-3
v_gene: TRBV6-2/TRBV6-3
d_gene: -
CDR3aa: CASSGVGHTQYF
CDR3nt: TGTGCCAGTTCTGGGGTGGGACACACGCAGTATTTT

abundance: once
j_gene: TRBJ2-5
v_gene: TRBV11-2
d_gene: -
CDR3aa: CASSTGGVGETQYF
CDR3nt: TGTGCCAGCAGCACCGGAGGGGTAGGAGAGACCCAGTACTTC

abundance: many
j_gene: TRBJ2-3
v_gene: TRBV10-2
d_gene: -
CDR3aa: CASSESAASDSTDTQYF
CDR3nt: TGCGCCAGCAGTGAGTCGGCCGCCAGCGATAGCACAGATACGCAGTATTTT

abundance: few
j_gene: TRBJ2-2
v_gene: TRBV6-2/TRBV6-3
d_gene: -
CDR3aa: CASSYGTGGWMNTGELFF
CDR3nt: TGTGCCAGCAGTTATGGGACGGGGGGCTGGATGAACACCGGGGAGCTGTTTTTT

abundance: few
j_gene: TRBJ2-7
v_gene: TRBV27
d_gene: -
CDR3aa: CASSYSAGLRYEQYF
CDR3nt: TGTGCCAGCAGTTATAGTGCGGGACTCCGCTACGAGCAGTACTTC

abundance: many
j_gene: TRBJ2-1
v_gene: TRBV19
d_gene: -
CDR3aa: CASSYLPRGNEQFF
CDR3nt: TGTGCCAGTAGCTATCTCCCCCGCGGCAATGAGCAGTTCTTC

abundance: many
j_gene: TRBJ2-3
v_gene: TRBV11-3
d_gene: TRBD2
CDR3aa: CASGGGSTDTQYF
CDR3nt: TGTGCCAGCGGCGGGGGGAGCACAGATACGCAGTATTTT

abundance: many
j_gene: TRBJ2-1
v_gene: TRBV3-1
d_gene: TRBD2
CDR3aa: CASSPSSGTEQFF
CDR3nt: TGTGCCAGCAGCCCCTCTAGCGGGACTGAGCAGTTCTTC

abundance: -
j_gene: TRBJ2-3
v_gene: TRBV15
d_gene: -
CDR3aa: CATENGGRTDTQYF
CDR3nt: TGTGCCACCGAGAATGGGGGCCGCACAGATACGCAGTATTTT

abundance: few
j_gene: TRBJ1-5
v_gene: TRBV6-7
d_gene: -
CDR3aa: CASSYSSAKSAPAF
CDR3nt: TGTGCCAGCAGTTACTCATCGGCAAAATCAGCCCCAGCATTT

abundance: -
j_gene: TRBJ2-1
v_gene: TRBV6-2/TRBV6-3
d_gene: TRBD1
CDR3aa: CASSYDGGQGASWASEQFF
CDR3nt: TGTGCCAGCAGTTACGATGGGGGACAGGGGGCGAGCTGGGCCAGTGAGCAGTTCTTC

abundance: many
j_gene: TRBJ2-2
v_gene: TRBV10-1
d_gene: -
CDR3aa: CASSVLVSGELFF
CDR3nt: TGCGCCAGCAGTGTTTTAGTTTCCGGGGAGCTGTTTTTT

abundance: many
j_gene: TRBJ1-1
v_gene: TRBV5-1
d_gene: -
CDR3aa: CASSQTTNTEAFF
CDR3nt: TGCGCCAGCAGCCAGACAACGAACACTGAAGCTTTCTTT

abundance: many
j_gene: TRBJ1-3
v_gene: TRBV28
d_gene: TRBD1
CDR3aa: CASRTTGASSGNTIYF
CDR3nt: TGTGCCAGCAGGACAACAGGGGCCTCCTCTGGAAACACCATATATTTT

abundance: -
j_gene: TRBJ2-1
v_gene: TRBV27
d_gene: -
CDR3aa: CASSLSLANHNEQFF
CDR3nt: TGTGCCAGCAGTTTAAGTCTAGCGAACCACAATGAGCAGTTCTTC

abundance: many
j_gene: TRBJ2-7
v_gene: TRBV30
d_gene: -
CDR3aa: CAWSVLTPAGGEYF
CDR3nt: TGTGCCTGGAGTGTACTGACCCCGGCCGGTGGGGAGTACTTC

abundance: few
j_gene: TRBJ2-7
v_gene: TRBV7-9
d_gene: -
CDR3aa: CASSSFTYEQYF
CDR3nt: TGTGCCAGCAGCTCATTCACCTACGAGCAGTACTTC

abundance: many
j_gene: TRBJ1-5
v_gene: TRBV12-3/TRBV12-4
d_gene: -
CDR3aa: CASSFLGNQPQHF
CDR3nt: TGTGCCAGCAGTTTCCTGGGCAATCAGCCCCAGCATTTT

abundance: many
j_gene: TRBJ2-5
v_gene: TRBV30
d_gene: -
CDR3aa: CAWSGGTQETQYF
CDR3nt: TGTGCCTGGAGCGGGGGCACACAAGAGACCCAGTACTTC

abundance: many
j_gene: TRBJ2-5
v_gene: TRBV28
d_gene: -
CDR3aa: CASGRVQETQYF
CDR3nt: TGTGCCAGCGGACGGGTCCAAGAGACCCAGTACTTC

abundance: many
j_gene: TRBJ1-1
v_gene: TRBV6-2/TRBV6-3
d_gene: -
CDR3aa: CASSFGPEAFF
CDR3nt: TGTGCCAGCAGTTTTGGACCTGAAGCTTTCTTT

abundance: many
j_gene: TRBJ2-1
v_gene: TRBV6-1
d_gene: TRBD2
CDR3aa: CASSEAAGDKDGQFF
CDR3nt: TGTGCCAGCAGTGAAGCGGCGGGAGACAAAGATGGGCAGTTCTTC

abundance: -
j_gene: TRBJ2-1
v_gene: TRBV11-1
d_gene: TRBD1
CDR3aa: CASSLKGASPRNEQLF
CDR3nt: TGTGCCAGCAGCTTAAAGGGGGCGTCACCGAGGAATGAGCAGCTCTTC

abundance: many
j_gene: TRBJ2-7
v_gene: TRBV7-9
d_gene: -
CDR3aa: CASSLAGSSYEQYF
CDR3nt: TGTGCCAGCAGCTTGGCGGGGTCGTCCTACGAGCAGTACTTC

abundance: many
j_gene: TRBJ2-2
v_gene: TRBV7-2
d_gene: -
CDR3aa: CASSLGWTTRTGELFF
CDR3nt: TGTGCCAGCAGCTTAGGGTGGACCACTCGCACCGGGGAGCTGTTTTTT

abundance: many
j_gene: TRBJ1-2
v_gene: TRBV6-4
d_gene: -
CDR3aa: CASREGERYTF
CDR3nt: TGTGCCAGCAGAGAAGGCGAGAGGTACACCTTC